One sample yielded the 15 T cell receptor beta chains listed below, sequenced in a study of T-cell memory formation after mild COVID-19. MiXCR was run by TCRdb on the 5' RACE reads, yielding one entry per CDR3 protein. The data show around 510,000 distinct CDR3 sequences, less than 25% seen once. Sequencing was performed on PBMCs or a T cell subset sorted from them (not recorded which). Receptors originate from an adult woman who had mild COVID-19 (a few samples of this study predate the infection). Cell type and time point are not known.

The rearrangement links TRBV10-3 to TRBJ2-7, with unresolved D. CDR3 length: 13 amino acids. The germline V gene encodes CDR1 ENHRY and CDR2 SYGVKD. Trimming removed 3 bases at V and 3 bases at J, with 9 bases between. CDR3 DNA sequence: TGTGCCATCAGTGATTACAGCAGCTACGAGCAGTACTTC. Its translation: CAISDYSSYEQYF.

The sample holds a few counts of this clonotype. The chain couples TRBV12-3 or TRBV12-4 to TRBJ2-1; TRBD2 matches at 7 bases. J gave up 5 bases and V 6 bases, and 10 bases lay outside the gene matches. The CDR3 length is 15 residues. As DNA, the CDR3 is TGTGCCAGCAGATACTTGACTAGCACGAACAATGAGCAGTTCTTC. The encoded protein is CASRYLTSTNNEQFF.

The sample holds a few counts of this clonotype. The gene calls are TRBV29-1 and TRBJ1-2; TRBD1 agrees at 10 bases. The V gene's germline CDR1 is SQVTM and CDR2 ANQGSEA. Unmatched junction bases numbered 7, after V lost 7 bases and J lost 8 bases. This CDR3 spans 12 amino acids. The CDR3 sequence is CSAGTGAGGYTF. The CDR3 DNA follows: TGCAGCGCCGGGACAGGGGCTGGGGGCTACACCTTC.

The chain combines TRBV5-1 with TRBJ1-3; D remains ambiguous. The V gene lost 0 bases and the J gene lost 3 bases, with 16 bases spanning the gap. Germline V gives CDR1 SGHRS, CDR2 YFSETQ. This CDR3 spans 17 amino acids. In nucleotides, the CDR3 is TGCGCCAGCAGCTTGGTCGGCATTGGCTTGGGTGGAAACACCATATATTTT. It codes for CASSLVGIGLGGNTIYF.

The chain combines TRBV29-1 with TRBJ2-3, with D hard to call. There are 14 residues in the CDR3. From germline, CDR1 is SQVTM and CDR2 ANQGSEA. Trimming cost V 4 bases and J 3 bases, with 14 bases left between them. The CDR3 loop reads CSVVASGITDTQYF. The CDR3 DNA follows: TGCAGCGTTGTAGCCTCGGGCATAACAGATACGCAGTATTTT.

V usage is TRBV7-9 and J usage is TRBJ2-3; D possibly corresponds to TRBD2 (6 bases). Germline-derived CDR1 and CDR2 are SEHNR and FQNEAQ (reference sequence). This CDR3 comprises 14 residues. The ends were cut back, 3 bases at V and 2 bases at J, with 9 bases in the middle. The CDR3 nucleotides read TGTGCCAGCAGCTTCGCGGACTACACAGATACGCAGTATTTT. This sequence encodes CASSFADYTDTQYF.

The rearrangement joins TRBV7-6 to TRBJ2-5; D unclear. Trimming stripped 4 bases from V and 5 bases from J, with 17 bases between. Germline CDR1 SGHVS, CDR2 FNYEAQ. The CDR3 runs 15 residues. The CDR3 spells CASSSYAAYGETQYF. The CDR3 DNA follows: TGTGCCAGCAGCTCTTATGCCGCCTACGGGGAGACCCAGTACTTC.

This sequence joins TRBV27 and TRBJ2-1; the match to TRBD2 covers 10 bases. The CDR3 contains 15 residues. Germline lookup yields CDR1 MNHEY and CDR2 SMNVEV (reference sequence). With V trimmed by 5 bases and J by 5 bases, 6 bases remained unmatched. In DNA, the CDR3 is TGTGCCAGCAGTCACCCCGGACTAGCGGACAATGAGCAGTTCTTC. This gives the protein CASSHPGLADNEQFF.

The chain uses TRBV5-1 and TRBJ2-7; 11 bases match TRBD1. Germline V gene lookup returns CDR1 SGHRS and CDR2 YFSETQ. V lost 0 bases, J lost 4 bases, and 3 bases stayed unmatched. The CDR3 is made up of 15 amino acids. The CDR3 region has the DNA TGCGCCAGCAGCTTGGGGACAGGGGGCTTATACGAGCAGTACTTC. Translation gives CASSLGTGGLYEQYF.

This rearrangement joins TRBV7-8 to TRBJ2-7; perhaps D is TRBD1 or TRBD2 (5 bases each). The V and J ends lost 5 bases and 0 bases respectively, with 17 bases between them. The CDR3 is made up of 16 amino acids. The germline CDR1 and CDR2 sequences are SGHVS and FQNEAQ. The CDR3 region has the DNA TGTGCCAGCAGCGCGAGGGACGGAAGATTCTCCTACGAGCAGTACTTC. Amino acid sequence: CASSARDGRFSYEQYF.

V is TRBV23-1 and J is TRBJ2-1, with 7 nucleotides matching TRBD2. TRBV23-1 is labeled an ORF, and its function is uncertain. The CDR3 sequence is 20 residues long. With 0 bases clipped from V and 5 bases from J, the junction kept 19 bases outside the gene matches. For the CDR3, the DNA is TGCGCCAGCAGTCAATCGCAGACTAGCTCAGCCCACGAAGGCCACAATGAGCAGTTCTTC. It translates to CASSQSQTSSAHEGHNEQFF.

The CDR3 reads CSAVRDRGVNTEAFF. The CDR3 DNA sequence: TGCAGTGCGGTCCGGGACAGGGGGGTGAACACTGAAGCTTTCTTT. The chain combines TRBV20-1 with TRBJ1-1; 11 bases agree with TRBD1. Germline V CDR1 and CDR2: DFQATT, SNEGSKA (reference sequence). With 6 bases clipped from V and 0 bases from J, the junction kept 6 bases outside the gene matches. The length of the CDR3 is 15 residues.

This clonotype was seen a few times. V gene TRBV7-9 combines with J gene TRBJ2-2; D gene ambiguous. Germline V gene sequence: CDR1 SEHNR, CDR2 FQNEAQ (reference sequence). Deletions cut 6 bases from V and 6 bases from J, with 11 bases between. This CDR3 is 13 amino acids long. The CDR3 DNA follows: TGTGCCAGCAGGTCCCCTGGACCCGGGGAGCTGTTTTTT. Translating it yields CASRSPGPGELFF.

The genes are TRBV20-1 and TRBJ2-7; 9 bases are a match to TRBD2. CDR1 and CDR2 from the germline V gene are DFQATT and SNEGSKA (reference sequence). V dropped 5 bases and J dropped 7; count of bases not matched to a gene: 15. CDR3 length equals 15 residues. The CDR3 DNA reads as TGCAGTGCTCCTGGCAGGGGCGGGGGGGCGAAAGAGCAGTACTTC. The encoded protein is CSAPGRGGGAKEQYF.

The chain combines TRBV20-1 with TRBJ2-1; weak D call: TRBD2 (7 bases). Germline values: CDR1 DFQATT, CDR2 SNEGSKA (reference sequence). Trimming stripped 5 bases from V and 9 bases from J, with 20 bases between. CDR3 size: 14 residues. CDR3 DNA: TGCAGTGCTGGAGTTGGGGGGGGGCAAGGTGAGCAGTTCTTC. Its protein is CSAGVGGGQGEQFF.